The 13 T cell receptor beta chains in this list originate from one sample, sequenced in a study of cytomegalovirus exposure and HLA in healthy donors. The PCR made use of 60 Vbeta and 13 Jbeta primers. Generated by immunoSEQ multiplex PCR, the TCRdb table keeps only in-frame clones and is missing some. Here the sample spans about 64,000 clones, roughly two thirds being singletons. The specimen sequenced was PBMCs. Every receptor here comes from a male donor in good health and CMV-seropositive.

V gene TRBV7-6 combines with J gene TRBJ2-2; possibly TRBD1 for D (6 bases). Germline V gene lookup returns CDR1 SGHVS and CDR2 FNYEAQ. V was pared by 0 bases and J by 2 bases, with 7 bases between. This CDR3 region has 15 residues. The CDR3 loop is CASSLARGNTGELFF. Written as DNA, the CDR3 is TGTGCCAGCAGCTTAGCCAGGGGCAACACCGGGGAGCTGTTTTTT.

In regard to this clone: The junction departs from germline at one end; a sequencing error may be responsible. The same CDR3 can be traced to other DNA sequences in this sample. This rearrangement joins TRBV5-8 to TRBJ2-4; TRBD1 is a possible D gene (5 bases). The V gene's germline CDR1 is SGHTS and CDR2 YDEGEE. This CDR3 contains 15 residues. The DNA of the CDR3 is TGCGCCAGCAGCCAGACTCGAGACTTGGGGCGGATTCAGTACTTC. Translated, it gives CASSQTRDLGRIQYF. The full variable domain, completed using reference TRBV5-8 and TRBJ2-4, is EAGVTQSPTHLIKTRGQQATLRCSPISGHTSVYWYQQALGLGLQFLLWYDEGEERNRGNFPPRFSGRQFPNYSSELNVNALELEDSALYLCASSQTRDLGRIQYFGAGTRLSVL.

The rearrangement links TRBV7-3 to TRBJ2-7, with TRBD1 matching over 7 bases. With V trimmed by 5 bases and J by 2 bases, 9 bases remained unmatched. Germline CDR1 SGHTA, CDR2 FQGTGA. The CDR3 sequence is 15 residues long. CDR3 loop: CASSPTGANTYEQYF. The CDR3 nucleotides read TGTGCCAGCAGCCCCACAGGGGCCAACACCTACGAGCAGTACTTC.

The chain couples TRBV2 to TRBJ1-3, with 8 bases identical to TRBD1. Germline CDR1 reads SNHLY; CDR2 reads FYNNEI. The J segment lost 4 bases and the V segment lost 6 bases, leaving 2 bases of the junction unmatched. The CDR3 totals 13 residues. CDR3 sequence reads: CASSRGLGNTIYF. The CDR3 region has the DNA TGTGCCAGCAGCAGGGGGCTCGGAAACACCATATATTTT. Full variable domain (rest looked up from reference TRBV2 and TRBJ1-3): EPEVTQTPSHQVTQMGQEVILRCVPISNHLYFYWYRQILGQKVEFLVSFYNNEISEKSEIFDDQFSVERPDGSNFTLKIRSTKLEDSAMYFCASSRGLGNTIYFGEGSWLTVV.

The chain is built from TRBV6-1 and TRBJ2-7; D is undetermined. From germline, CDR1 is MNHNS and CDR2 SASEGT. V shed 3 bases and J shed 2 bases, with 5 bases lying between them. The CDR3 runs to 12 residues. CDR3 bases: TGTGCCAGCAGTGACAGGCCCTACGAGCAGTACTTC. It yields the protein CASSDRPYEQYF.

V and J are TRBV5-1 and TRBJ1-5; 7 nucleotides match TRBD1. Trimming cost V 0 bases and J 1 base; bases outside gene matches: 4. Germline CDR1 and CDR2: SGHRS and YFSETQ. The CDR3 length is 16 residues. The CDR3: CASSLVPQGSNQPQHF. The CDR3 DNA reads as TGCGCCAGCAGCTTGGTCCCACAGGGGAGCAATCAGCCCCAGCATTTT.

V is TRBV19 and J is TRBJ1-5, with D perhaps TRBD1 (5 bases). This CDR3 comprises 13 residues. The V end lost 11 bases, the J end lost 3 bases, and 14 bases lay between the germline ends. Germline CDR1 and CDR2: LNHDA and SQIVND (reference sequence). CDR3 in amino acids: CASRGRVNQPQHF. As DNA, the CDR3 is TGTGCCTCCCGCGGCAGGGTCAATCAGCCCCAGCATTTT.

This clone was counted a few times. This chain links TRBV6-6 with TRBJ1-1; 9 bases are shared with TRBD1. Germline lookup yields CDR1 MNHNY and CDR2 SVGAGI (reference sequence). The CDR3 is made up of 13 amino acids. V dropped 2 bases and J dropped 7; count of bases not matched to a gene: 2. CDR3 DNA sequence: TGTGCCAGCAGTTACGGGACAGGGCGTGAAGCTTTCTTT. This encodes CASSYGTGREAFF.

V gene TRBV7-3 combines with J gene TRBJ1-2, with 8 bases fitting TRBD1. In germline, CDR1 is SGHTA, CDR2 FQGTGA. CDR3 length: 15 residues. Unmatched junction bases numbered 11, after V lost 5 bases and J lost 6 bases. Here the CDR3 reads CASSQDRDRIDGYTF. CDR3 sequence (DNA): TGTGCCAGCAGCCAGGACCGGGACAGGATAGATGGCTACACCTTC. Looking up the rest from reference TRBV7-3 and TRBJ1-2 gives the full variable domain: GAGVSQTPSNKVTEKGKYVELRCDPISGHTALYWYRQSLGQGPEFLIYFQGTGAADDSGLPNDRFFAVRPEGSVSTLKIQRTERGDSAVYLCASSQDRDRIDGYTFGSGTRLTVV.

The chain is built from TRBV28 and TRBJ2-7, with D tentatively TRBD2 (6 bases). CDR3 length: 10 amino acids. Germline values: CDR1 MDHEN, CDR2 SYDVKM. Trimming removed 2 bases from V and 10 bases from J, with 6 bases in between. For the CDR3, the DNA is TGTGCCAGCAGTTTAGGGACTCAGTACTTC. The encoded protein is CASSLGTQYF.

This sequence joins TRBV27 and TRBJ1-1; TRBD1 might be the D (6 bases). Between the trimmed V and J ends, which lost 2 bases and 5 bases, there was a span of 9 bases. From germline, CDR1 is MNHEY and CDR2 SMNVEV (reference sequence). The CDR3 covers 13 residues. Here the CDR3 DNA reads TGTGCCAGCAGTTTACACAGGGTAACTGAAGCTTTCTTT. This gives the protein CASSLHRVTEAFF.

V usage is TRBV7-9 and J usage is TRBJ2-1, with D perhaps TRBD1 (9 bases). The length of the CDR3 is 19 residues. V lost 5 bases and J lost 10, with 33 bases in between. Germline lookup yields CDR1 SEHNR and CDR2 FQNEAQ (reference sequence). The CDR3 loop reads CASSDRDRELLAGLGEQFF. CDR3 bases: TGTGCCAGCAGCGACCGGGACAGGGAACTTCTAGCGGGCTTGGGGGAGCAGTTCTTC.

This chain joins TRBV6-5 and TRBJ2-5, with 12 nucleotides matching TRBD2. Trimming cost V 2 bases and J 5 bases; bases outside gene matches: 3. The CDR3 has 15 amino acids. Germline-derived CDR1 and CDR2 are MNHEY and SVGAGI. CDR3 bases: TGTGCCAGCAGTTACCAGACTAGCGGGGGCGAGACCCAGTACTTC. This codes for CASSYQTSGGETQYF.